Here is one TCR beta chain with its context. Its antigen is not known. The PCR used 60 Vbeta and 13 Jbeta primers. Sequencing was performed with immunoSEQ multiplex PCR; in TCRdb, only in-frame clones are kept and a portion is missing. Of around 170,000 clones listed, over 80% were seen once; the top ten hold more than 1.5%. The entry originates in a study of cytomegalovirus exposure and HLA in healthy donors. Study findings and constraints: Later analysis identified about 17,000 TCR beta sequences associated with HLA alleles, using a false discovery rate threshold of 0.05.

The V gene lost 2 bases and the J gene lost 6 bases, with 10 bases spanning the gap. Per the germline V gene, CDR1 is KGHSH and CDR2 is LQKENI. The CDR3 is 14 amino acids. Donors were ostensibly healthy at sampling, although undocumented immune exposures were probable. The receptor was isolated from a woman between 18 and 29 years old in good health and CMV-seronegative. V usage is TRBV18 and J usage is TRBJ1-4; maybe TRBD1 (6 bases). The sample taken for sequencing was PBMCs. For the CDR3, the DNA is TGTGCCAGCTCACCAAGAGCAGGGGATGAAAAACTGTTTTTT. This codes for CASSPRAGDEKLFF.